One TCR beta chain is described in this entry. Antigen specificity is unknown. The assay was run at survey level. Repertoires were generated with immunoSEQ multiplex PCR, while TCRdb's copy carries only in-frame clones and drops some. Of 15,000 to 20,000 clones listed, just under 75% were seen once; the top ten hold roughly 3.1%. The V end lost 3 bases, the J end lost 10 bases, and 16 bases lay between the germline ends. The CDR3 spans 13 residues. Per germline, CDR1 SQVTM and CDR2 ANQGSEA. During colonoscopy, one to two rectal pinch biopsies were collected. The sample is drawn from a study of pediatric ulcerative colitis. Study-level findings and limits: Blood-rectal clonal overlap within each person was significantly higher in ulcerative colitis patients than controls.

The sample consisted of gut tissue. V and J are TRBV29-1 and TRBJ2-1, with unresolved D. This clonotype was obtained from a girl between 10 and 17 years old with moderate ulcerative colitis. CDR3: CSVELRVLNEQFF. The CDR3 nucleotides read TGCAGCGTTGAGCTCCGGGTTCTTAACGAGCAGTTCTTC.